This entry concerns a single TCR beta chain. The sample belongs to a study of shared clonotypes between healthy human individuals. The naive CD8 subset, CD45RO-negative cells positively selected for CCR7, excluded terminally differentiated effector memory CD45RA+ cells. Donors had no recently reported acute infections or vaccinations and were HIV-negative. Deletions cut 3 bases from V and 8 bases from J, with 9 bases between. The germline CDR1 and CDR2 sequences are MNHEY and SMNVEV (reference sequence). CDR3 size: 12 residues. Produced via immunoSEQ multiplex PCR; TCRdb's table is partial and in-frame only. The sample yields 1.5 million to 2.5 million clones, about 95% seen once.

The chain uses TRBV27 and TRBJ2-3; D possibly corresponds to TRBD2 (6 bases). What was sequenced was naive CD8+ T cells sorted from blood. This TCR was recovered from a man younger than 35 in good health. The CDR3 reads CASSLGGVTQYF. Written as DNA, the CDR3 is TGTGCCAGCAGTTTGGGGGGTGTTACGCAGTATTTT.